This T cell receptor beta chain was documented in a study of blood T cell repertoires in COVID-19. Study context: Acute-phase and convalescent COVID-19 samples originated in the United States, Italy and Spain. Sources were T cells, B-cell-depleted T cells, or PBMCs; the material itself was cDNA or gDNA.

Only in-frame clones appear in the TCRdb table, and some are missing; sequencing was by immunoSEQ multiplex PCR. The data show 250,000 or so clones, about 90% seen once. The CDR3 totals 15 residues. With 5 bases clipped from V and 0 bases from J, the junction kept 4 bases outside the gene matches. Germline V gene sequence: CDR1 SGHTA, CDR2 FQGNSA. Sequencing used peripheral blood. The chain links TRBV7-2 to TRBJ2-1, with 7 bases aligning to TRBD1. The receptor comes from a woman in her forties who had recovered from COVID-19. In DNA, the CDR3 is TGTGCCAGCAGCCGGGGACAGCCCTCCTACAATGAGCAGTTCTTC. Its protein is CASSRGQPSYNEQFF.